The 28 T cell receptor beta chains below come from one sample, sequenced in a study of early T cells in non-severe SARS-CoV-2 infection. TCRdb recomputed calls from the 5' RACE reads with MiXCR, one row per CDR3 protein. The repertoire consists of about 69,000 distinct CDR3 sequences, with about 9% occurring once and the leading ten covering about 6.1%. The sequenced sample consisted of whole blood. Receptors were obtained from an adult who was a healthcare worker with PCR-confirmed SARS-CoV-2 infection or an uninfected control (not recorded which).

The chain recombines TRBV29-1 with TRBJ2-2, with D possibly matching TRBD1 (6 bases). V shed 7 bases and J shed 6 bases, with 15 bases lying between them. CDR1 is SQVTM, CDR2 ANQGSEA, per germline. This CDR3 region has 13 residues. The DNA of the CDR3 is TGCAGCGCTGGTGAAGGGGGTGCCGGGGAGCTGTTTTTT. Protein product: CSAGEGGAGELFF.

In its sample, this clonotype was seen many times. The chain has TRBV29-1 and TRBJ1-1, with D tentatively TRBD1 (6 bases). Germline CDR1 is SQVTM and CDR2 is ANQGSEA. The ends were cut back, 5 bases at V and 6 bases at J, with 13 bases in the middle. This CDR3 is built from 12 residues. The CDR3 protein is CSVRGWDAEAFF. Written as DNA, the CDR3 is TGCAGCGTTAGGGGGTGGGACGCTGAAGCTTTCTTT.

The chain recombines TRBV7-2 with TRBJ2-1; possible D gene TRBD1, 6 bases. Germline assignment: CDR1 SGHTA and CDR2 FQGNSA. V lost 1 base and J lost 10, with 17 bases in between. This CDR3 comprises 15 residues. CDR3 residues: CASSLVSSGADEQFF. DNA for the CDR3: TGTGCCAGCAGCTTAGTTTCGTCAGGGGCAGACGAGCAGTTCTTC.

The chain is built from TRBV7-9 and TRBJ2-3, with TRBD2 as a possible D gene (7 bases). Trimming stripped 5 bases from V and 3 bases from J, with 15 bases between. The CDR3 contains 15 residues. CDR1 SEHNR and CDR2 FQNEAQ come from the germline V gene (reference sequence). CDR3 DNA sequence: TGTGCCAGCAGCCGATCAGGGGAGGGTACAGATACGCAGTATTTT. This translates into CASSRSGEGTDTQYF.

This clonotype was seen ten or more times. The chain links TRBV12-3 or TRBV12-4 to TRBJ2-3, with D unresolved. The CDR3 has 10 residues. V was shortened by 8 bases and J by 6 bases, with 6 bases between the two germline ends. CDR3 loop: CASAWDTQYF. CDR3 coding DNA: TGTGCCAGCGCTTGGGATACGCAGTATTTT.

This clonotype was recorded at least ten times. The genes are TRBV24-1 and TRBJ1-2; D unclear. With 0 bases removed from V and 3 bases from J, the gap between germline ends came to 7 bases. CDR1 and CDR2 (germline): KGHDR, SFDVKD. CDR3 length equals 14 residues. The CDR3 nucleotides are TGTGCCACCAGTGATTTGTGGAGGGACTATGGCTACACCTTC. Translating it yields CATSDLWRDYGYTF.

This rearrangement joins TRBV10-2 to TRBJ1-4; 7 bases align to TRBD1. The ends lost 3 bases at V and 4 bases at J; junction bases unmatched: 8. There are 16 residues in the CDR3. Germline loops: CDR1 WSHSY, CDR2 SAAADI. The CDR3 region has the DNA TGCGCCAGCAGTGAAGGAGGGGGCGCCGGTAATGAAAAACTGTTTTTT. It translates to CASSEGGGAGNEKLFF.

This clonotype was seen only a few times. V is TRBV5-6 and J is TRBJ1-6, with 9 positions matching TRBD1. Germline CDR1 SGHDT, CDR2 YYEEEE. This CDR3 has 14 residues. Trimming cost V 5 bases and J 7 bases; bases outside gene matches: 4. The CDR3 region has the DNA TGTGCCAGCAGTCGTGACAGGGGGAATTCACCCCTCCACTTT. It translates to CASSRDRGNSPLHF.

This clonotype was recorded a few times. The V gene is TRBV19, the J gene TRBJ2-3; D call uncertain. This CDR3 contains 12 residues. The V end was cut by 6 bases, the J end by 3 bases, with 7 bases between. Germline CDR1 and CDR2: LNHDA and SQIVND (reference sequence). CDR3 sequence: CASRFDTDTQYF. The DNA for the CDR3 is TGTGCCAGTAGGTTCGATACAGATACGCAGTATTTT.

The V gene is TRBV19, the J gene TRBJ1-4; unclear D gene. The CDR3 covers 12 residues. V shed 7 bases and J shed 8 bases, with 11 bases lying between them. Germline V CDR1 and CDR2: LNHDA, SQIVND (reference sequence). For the CDR3, the DNA is TGTGCCAGTAAATCGGTTGGAGAAAAACTGTTTTTT. Amino acids: CASKSVGEKLFF.

This clonotype was counted between two and nine times. The CDR3 protein is CASGGAGGANYGYTF. The CDR3 nucleotides read TGTGCCAGTGGGGGCGCGGGGGGCGCGAACTATGGCTACACCTTC. This chain connects TRBV19 to TRBJ1-2; D perhaps matches TRBD1 (6 bases). Trimming stripped 8 bases from V and 2 bases from J, with 18 bases between. CDR3 length: 15 residues. CDR1 is LNHDA, CDR2 SQIVND, per germline (reference sequence).

This clonotype was detected only a few times. The chain combines TRBV29-1 with TRBJ1-4; 9 bases map to TRBD1. The CDR3 loop spans 14 amino acids. Trimming took 4 bases from V and 5 from J; bases not matched to a gene: 5. Germline assignment: CDR1 SQVTM and CDR2 ANQGSEA. The CDR3 is CSVGGTGQNEKLFF. The CDR3 coding sequence is TGCAGCGTTGGAGGGACAGGGCAGAATGAAAAACTGTTTTTT.

This clonotype has more than one count but fewer than ten. V and J are TRBV10-3 and TRBJ1-1; D ambiguous. Looked up from germline, CDR1 is ENHRY and CDR2 is SYGVKD. This CDR3 spans 13 amino acids. V lost 6 bases and J lost 1, with 9 bases in between. CDR3 region: CAISTPGNTEAFF. The CDR3 bases are TGTGCCATCAGCACACCAGGGAACACTGAAGCTTTCTTT.

This clonotype was seen a few times. DNA of the CDR3: TGTGCCACCAGTGATTTTAGCGGGACGTCCGCTAGCACAGATACGCAGTATTTT. Translated, it gives CATSDFSGTSASTDTQYF. The rearrangement joins TRBV24-1 to TRBJ2-3; 8 bases fit TRBD2. The CDR3 has 18 amino acids. Germline values: CDR1 KGHDR, CDR2 SFDVKD. J gave up 0 bases and V 1 base, and 8 bases lay outside the gene matches.

This clonotype was detected many times. V usage is TRBV30 and J usage is TRBJ1-2, with unresolved D. Germline V gene lookup returns CDR1 GTSNPN and CDR2 SVGIG (reference sequence). Deletions cut 3 bases from V and 2 bases from J, with 13 bases between. The CDR3 spans 14 residues. The CDR3 coding sequence is TGTGCCTGGAGCCGCAGCGGGCACAACTATGGCTACACCTTC. Translating it yields CAWSRSGHNYGYTF.

This clonotype showed up just a few times. The chain employs TRBV6-5 and TRBJ1-1; D is uncertain. CDR1 is MNHEY and CDR2 is SVGAGI in the germline V gene. This CDR3 has 14 amino acids. Deletions cut 4 bases from V and 2 bases from J, with 11 bases between. The chain's CDR3 is CASSSPGINTEAFF. CDR3 coding DNA: TGTGCCAGCAGTTCTCCCGGGATAAACACTGAAGCTTTCTTT.

This clonotype was counted a few times. The V gene is TRBV5-1, the J gene TRBJ1-6; 8 nucleotides align to TRBD1. The CDR3 totals 16 residues. With 4 bases clipped from V and 8 bases from J, the junction kept 11 bases outside the gene matches. Germline V CDR1 and CDR2: SGHRS, YFSETQ. The CDR3 spells CASSTGQGGGDSPLHF. CDR3 sequence (DNA): TGCGCCAGCAGCACCGGACAGGGCGGCGGTGATTCACCCCTCCACTTT.

This rearrangement joins TRBV19 to TRBJ2-1, with 15 bases matching TRBD2. CDR3 length: 15 residues. Germline lookup yields CDR1 LNHDA and CDR2 SQIVND (reference sequence). V was clipped by 9 bases and J by 9 bases; unmatched bases: 9. The CDR3 bases are TGTGCCAGCCGAAGGGGACTAGCGGGAGGTGGTGAGCAGTTCTTC. Translating gives CASRRGLAGGGEQFF.

This clonotype has a handful of counts. The chain uses TRBV7-9 and TRBJ2-7, with 11 bases lining up with TRBD1. This CDR3 comprises 16 residues. Trimming cost V 0 bases and J 1 base; bases outside gene matches: 2. Looked up from germline, CDR1 is SEHNR and CDR2 is FQNEAQ (reference sequence). Here the CDR3 reads CASSLAGTGGSYEQYF. CDR3 DNA: TGTGCCAGCAGCTTAGCGGGGACAGGGGGTTCCTACGAGCAGTACTTC. Filled out from reference TRBV7-9 and TRBJ2-7, the complete variable domain reads DTGVSQNPRHKITKRGQNVTFRCDPISEHNRLYWYRQTLGQGPEFLTYFQNEAQLEKSRLLSDRFSAERPKGSFSTLEIQRTEQGDSAMYLCASSLAGTGGSYEQYFGPGTRLTVT.

This clonotype was recorded at least ten times. The rearrangement joins TRBV10-3 to TRBJ2-3, with D tentatively TRBD1 (6 bases). The V gene lost 7 bases and the J gene lost 2 bases, with 10 bases spanning the gap. The germline CDR1 and CDR2 sequences are ENHRY and SYGVKD. This CDR3 contains 13 residues. As DNA, the CDR3 is TGTGCCATCATGGGGACAACCACAGATACGCAGTATTTT. This gives the protein CAIMGTTTDTQYF.

This clonotype was picked up many times. The CDR3: CSARGGGVSSGANVLTF. DNA of the CDR3: TGCAGTGCTAGAGGAGGAGGGGTGAGCTCTGGGGCCAACGTCCTGACTTTC. The chain recombines TRBV20-1 with TRBJ2-6; D may be TRBD2 (6 bases). Germline V gene lookup returns CDR1 DFQATT and CDR2 SNEGSKA (reference sequence). V was clipped by 1 base and J by 0 bases, with 13 bases between them. This CDR3 spans 17 amino acids.

This clonotype turned up a few times. V is TRBV5-1 and J is TRBJ2-7, with 10 bases matching TRBD2. Unmatched junction bases numbered 3, after V lost 4 bases and J lost 5 bases. Germline V gene data show CDR1 as SGHRS and CDR2 as YFSETQ. The CDR3 spans 13 residues. CDR3 loop: CASSPGTSDEQYF. The CDR3 DNA follows: TGCGCCAGCAGCCCTGGGACTAGCGACGAGCAGTACTTC.

This clonotype was counted a single time. CDR3: CATSPNRDSPYNEQFF. The CDR3, as DNA: TGTGCCACCAGTCCAAACCGGGACTCCCCATACAATGAGCAGTTCTTC. The chain carries TRBV24-1 and TRBJ2-1, with a possible D match to TRBD2 (6 bases). CDR3 size: 16 residues. Trimming pared 6 bases from V and 4 bases from J, leaving 18 bases between. CDR1 is KGHDR, CDR2 SFDVKD, per germline.

This clonotype was counted at least ten times. The chain recombines TRBV3-1 with TRBJ2-5; D uncertain. The germline V gene has CDR1 LGHDT and CDR2 YNNKEL (reference sequence). V was cut by 6 bases and J by 8 bases, with 7 bases left in between. The CDR3 sequence is 10 residues long. The CDR3 here is CASSDLTQYF. Here the CDR3 DNA reads TGTGCCAGCAGTGACCTAACCCAGTACTTC.

This clonotype has a handful of counts. V gene TRBV11-2 combines with J gene TRBJ2-1; no definite D call. V lost 3 bases, J lost 6 bases, and 9 bases lay in between. The germline V gene encodes CDR1 SGHAT and CDR2 FQNNGV. CDR3 length equals 13 residues. The CDR3 protein is CASSLGRPNEQFF. The CDR3 nucleotides are TGTGCCAGCAGCTTGGGCCGCCCCAATGAGCAGTTCTTC.

This clonotype was counted many times. The rearrangement joins TRBV7-9 to TRBJ1-1; tentatively, D is TRBD1 (5 bases). This CDR3 is built from 15 residues. Trimming stripped 4 bases from V and 5 bases from J, with 17 bases between. Per germline, CDR1 SEHNR and CDR2 FQNEAQ (reference sequence). The CDR3 here is CASSYPDGGGTEAFF. The CDR3, as DNA: TGTGCCAGCAGCTACCCGGACGGGGGAGGTACTGAAGCTTTCTTT.

In its sample, this clonotype was seen many times. The chain joins TRBV4-3 to TRBJ2-1; D is perhaps TRBD1 (5 bases). Trimming took off 6 bases at V and 4 bases at J, with 19 bases between the two ends. The V gene's germline CDR1 is LGHNA and CDR2 YSLEER. The CDR3 loop spans 16 amino acids. The CDR3 sequence: CASSPAGITNYNEQFF. CDR3 DNA: TGCGCCAGCAGTCCGGCAGGGATTACGAATTACAATGAGCAGTTCTTC.

This clonotype was recorded a few times. J is TRBJ2-5 and V is TRBV27, with D possibly being TRBD1 or TRBD2 (5 bases each). CDR1 and CDR2 (germline): MNHEY, SMNVEV (reference sequence). The CDR3 consists of 19 residues. V lost 0 bases to trimming and J lost 5 bases, with 25 bases between them. The CDR3, as DNA: TGTGCCAGCAGTTTATCAATGGGGGAACGCCGGTTACAACGGGAGACCCAGTACTTC. It is translated as CASSLSMGERRLQRETQYF.